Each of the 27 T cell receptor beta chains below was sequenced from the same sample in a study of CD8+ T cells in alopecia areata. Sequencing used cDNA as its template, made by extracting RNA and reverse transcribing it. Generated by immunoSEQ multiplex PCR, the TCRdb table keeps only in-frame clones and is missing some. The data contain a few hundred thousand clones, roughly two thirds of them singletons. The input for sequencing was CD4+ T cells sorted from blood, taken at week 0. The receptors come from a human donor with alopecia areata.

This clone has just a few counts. The CDR3 loop is CASSPMTGIEETQYF. CDR3 in DNA: TGTGCCAGCTCACCGATGACAGGGATCGAAGAGACCCAGTACTTC. The chain has TRBV18 and TRBJ2-5; TRBD1 aligns across 7 bases. The trim removed 3 bases at V and 3 bases at J, leaving 7 bases unmatched. CDR3 size: 15 residues. CDR1 and CDR2 from the germline V gene are KGHSH and LQKENI.

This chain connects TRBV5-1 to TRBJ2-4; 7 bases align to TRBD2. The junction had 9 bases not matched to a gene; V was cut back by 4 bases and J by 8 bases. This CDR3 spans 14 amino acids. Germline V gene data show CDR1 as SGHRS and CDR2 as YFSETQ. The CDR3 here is CASSPGLEGHIQYF. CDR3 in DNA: TGCGCCAGCAGCCCAGGACTAGAGGGGCACATTCAGTACTTC.

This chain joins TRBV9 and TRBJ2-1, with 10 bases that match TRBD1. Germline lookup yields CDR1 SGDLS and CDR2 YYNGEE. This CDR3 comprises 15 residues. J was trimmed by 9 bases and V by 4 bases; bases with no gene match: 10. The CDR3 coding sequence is TGTGCCAGCAGCACCCGACAGGGGGCAACTAGTGAGCAGTTCTTC. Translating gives CASSTRQGATSEQFF.

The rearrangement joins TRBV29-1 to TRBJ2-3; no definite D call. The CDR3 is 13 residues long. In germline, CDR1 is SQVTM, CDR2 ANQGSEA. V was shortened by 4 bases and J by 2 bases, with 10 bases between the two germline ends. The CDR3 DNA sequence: TGCAGCGTTGTTGAAGGGAACACAGATACGCAGTATTTT. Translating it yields CSVVEGNTDTQYF.

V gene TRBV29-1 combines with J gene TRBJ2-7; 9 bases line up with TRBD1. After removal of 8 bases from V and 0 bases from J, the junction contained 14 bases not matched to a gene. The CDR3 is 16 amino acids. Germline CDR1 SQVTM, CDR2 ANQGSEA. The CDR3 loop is CSIQPKGTGISYEQYF. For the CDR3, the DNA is TGCAGCATTCAGCCTAAAGGGACAGGGATCTCCTACGAGCAGTACTTC.

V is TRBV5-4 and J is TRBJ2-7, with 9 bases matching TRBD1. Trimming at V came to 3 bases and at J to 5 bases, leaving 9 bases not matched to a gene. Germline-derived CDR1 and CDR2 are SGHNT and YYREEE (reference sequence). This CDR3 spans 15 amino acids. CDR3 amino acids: CASSSGTGFGHEQYF. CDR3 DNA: TGTGCCAGCAGCTCCGGGACAGGGTTTGGCCACGAGCAGTACTTC.

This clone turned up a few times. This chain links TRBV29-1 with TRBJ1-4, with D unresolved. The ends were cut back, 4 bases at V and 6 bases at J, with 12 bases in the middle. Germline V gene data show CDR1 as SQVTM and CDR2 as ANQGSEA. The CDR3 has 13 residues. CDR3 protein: CSVVVGADEKLFF. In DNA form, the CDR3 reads TGCAGCGTTGTAGTAGGTGCGGATGAAAAACTGTTTTTT.

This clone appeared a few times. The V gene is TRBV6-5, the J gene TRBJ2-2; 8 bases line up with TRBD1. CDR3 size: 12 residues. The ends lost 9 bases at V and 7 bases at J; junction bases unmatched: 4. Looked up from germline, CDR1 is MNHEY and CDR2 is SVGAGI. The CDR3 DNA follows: TGTGCCAGTCAGGGGGCAGGCGGGGAGCTGTTTTTT. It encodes CASQGAGGELFF.

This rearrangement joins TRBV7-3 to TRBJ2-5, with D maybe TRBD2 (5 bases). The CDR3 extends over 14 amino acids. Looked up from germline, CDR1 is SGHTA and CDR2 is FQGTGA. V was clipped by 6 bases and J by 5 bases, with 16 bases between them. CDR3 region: CASSPSGLVETQYF. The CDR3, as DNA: TGTGCCAGCAGTCCATCGGGGTTGGTGGAGACCCAGTACTTC.

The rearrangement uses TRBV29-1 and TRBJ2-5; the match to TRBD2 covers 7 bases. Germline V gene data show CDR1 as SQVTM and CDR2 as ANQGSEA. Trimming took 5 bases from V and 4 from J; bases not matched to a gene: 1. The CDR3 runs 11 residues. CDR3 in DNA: TGCAGCGTTAGGGAGGGAGAGACCCAGTACTTC. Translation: CSVREGETQYF.

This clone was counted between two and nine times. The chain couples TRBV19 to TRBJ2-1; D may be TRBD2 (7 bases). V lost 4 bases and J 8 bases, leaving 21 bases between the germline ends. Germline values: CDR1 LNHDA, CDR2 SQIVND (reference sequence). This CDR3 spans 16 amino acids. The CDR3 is CASSTAGLGGGDEQFF. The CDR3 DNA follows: TGTGCCAGTAGTACCGCGGGACTCGGCGGGGGCGATGAGCAGTTCTTC.

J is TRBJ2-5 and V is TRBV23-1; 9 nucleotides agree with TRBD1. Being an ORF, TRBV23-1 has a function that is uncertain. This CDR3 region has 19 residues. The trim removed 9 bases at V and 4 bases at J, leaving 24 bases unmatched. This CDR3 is CARGTGTLNWLGSIETQYF. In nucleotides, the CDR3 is TGCGCCAGGGGGACAGGGACTTTGAACTGGCTAGGCAGCATAGAGACCCAGTACTTC.

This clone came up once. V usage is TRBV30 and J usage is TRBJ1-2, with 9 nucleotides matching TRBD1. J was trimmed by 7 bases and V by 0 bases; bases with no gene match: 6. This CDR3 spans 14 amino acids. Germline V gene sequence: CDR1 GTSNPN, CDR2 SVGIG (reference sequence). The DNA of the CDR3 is TGTGCCTGGAGTGTCGGACAGGGGCCCTTTGGCTACACCTTC. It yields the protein CAWSVGQGPFGYTF. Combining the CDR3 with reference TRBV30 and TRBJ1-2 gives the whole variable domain SQTIHQWPATLVQPVGSPLSLECTVEGTSNPNLYWYRQAAGRGLQLLFYSVGIGQISSEVPQNLSASRPQDRQFILSSKKLLLSDSGFYLCAWSVGQGPFGYTFGSGTRLTVV.

The CDR3 coding sequence is TGCGCCAGCAGCTTGGCTCCATCAGATACGCAGTATTTT. Translated: CASSLAPSDTQYF. The gene calls are TRBV5-1 and TRBJ2-3; D not certain. Germline V gives CDR1 SGHRS, CDR2 YFSETQ. Trimming removed 0 bases from V and 4 bases from J, with 6 bases in between. This CDR3 comprises 13 residues.

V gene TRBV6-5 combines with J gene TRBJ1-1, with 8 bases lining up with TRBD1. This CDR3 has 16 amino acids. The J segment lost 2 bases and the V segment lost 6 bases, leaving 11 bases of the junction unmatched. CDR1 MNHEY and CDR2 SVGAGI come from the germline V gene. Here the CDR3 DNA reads TGTGCCAGCAGCTACAGGGGGACGGGCATTAACACTGAAGCTTTCTTT. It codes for CASSYRGTGINTEAFF.

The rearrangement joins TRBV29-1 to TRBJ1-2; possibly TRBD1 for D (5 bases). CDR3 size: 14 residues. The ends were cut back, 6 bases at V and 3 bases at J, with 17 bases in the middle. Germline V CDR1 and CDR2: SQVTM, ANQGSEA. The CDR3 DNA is TGCAGCGTCCTAGAGAGGGGTGATTACTATGGCTACACCTTC. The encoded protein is CSVLERGDYYGYTF.

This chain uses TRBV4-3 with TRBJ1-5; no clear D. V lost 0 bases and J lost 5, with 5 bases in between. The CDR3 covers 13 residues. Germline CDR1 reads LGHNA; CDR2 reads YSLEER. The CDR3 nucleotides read TGCGCCAGCAGCCAAGATCGGTATCAGCCCCAGCATTTT. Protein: CASSQDRYQPQHF.

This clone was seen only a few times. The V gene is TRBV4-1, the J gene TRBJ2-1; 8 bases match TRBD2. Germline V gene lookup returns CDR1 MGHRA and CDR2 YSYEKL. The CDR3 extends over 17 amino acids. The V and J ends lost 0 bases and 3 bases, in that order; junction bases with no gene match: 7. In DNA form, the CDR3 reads TGCGCCAGCAGCCAAGATCCTAGCGGGCATAGCTACAATGAGCAGTTCTTC. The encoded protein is CASSQDPSGHSYNEQFF.

CDR3 DNA: TGTGCCAGCAGTGGGGGTTGGCTTACAACTAATGAAAAACTGTTTTTT. Translated: CASSGGWLTTNEKLFF. V usage is TRBV25-1 and J usage is TRBJ1-4, with no clear D. This CDR3 comprises 16 residues. The germline V and J ends were trimmed by 4 bases and 0 bases, with 12 bases remaining between them. Germline V CDR1 and CDR2: MGHDK, SYGVNS.

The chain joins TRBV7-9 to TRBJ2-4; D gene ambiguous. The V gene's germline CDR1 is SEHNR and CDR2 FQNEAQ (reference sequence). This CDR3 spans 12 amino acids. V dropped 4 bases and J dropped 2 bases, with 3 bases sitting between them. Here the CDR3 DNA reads TGTGCCAGCAGCTCCCCCAAAAACATTCAGTACTTC. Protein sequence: CASSSPKNIQYF.

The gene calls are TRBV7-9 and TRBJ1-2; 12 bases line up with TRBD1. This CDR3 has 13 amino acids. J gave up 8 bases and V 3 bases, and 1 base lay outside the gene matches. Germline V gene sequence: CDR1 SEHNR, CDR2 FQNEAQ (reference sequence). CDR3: CASSFGTGGGYTF. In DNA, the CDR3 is TGTGCCAGCAGCTTCGGGACAGGGGGCGGCTACACCTTC.

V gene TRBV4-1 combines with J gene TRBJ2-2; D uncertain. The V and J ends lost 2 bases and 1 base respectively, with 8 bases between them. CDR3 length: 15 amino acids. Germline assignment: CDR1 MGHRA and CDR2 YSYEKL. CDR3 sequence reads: CASSQPTMNTGELFF. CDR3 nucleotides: TGCGCCAGCAGCCAACCTACAATGAACACCGGGGAGCTGTTTTTT.

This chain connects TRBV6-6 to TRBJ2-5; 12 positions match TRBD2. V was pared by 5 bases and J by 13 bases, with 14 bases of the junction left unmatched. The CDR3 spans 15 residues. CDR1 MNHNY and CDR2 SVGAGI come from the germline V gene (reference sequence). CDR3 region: CASSTGLAGIEALYF. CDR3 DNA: TGTGCCAGCAGTACCGGACTAGCGGGGATCGAGGCCCTGTACTTC.

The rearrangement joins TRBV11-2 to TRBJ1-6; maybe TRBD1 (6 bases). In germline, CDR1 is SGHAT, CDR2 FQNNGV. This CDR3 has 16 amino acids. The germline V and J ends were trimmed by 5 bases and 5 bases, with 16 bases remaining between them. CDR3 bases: TGTGCCAGCAGCCCTGGGTACAGGGTGGATAATTCACCCCTCCACTTT. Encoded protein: CASSPGYRVDNSPLHF.

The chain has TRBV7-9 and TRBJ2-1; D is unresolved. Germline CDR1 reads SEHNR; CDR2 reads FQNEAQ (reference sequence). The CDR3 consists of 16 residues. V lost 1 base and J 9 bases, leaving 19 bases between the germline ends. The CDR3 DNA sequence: TGTGCCAGCAGCTTAGGTGGCCTAGGTGGGATGGGTGAGCAGTTCTTC. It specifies CASSLGGLGGMGEQFF.

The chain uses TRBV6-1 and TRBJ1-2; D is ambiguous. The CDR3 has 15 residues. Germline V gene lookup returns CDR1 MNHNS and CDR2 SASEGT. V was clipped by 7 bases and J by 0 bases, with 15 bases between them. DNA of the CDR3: TGTGCCAGCACCTCGAACCTGGGCACTAACTATGGCTACACCTTC. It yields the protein CASTSNLGTNYGYTF.

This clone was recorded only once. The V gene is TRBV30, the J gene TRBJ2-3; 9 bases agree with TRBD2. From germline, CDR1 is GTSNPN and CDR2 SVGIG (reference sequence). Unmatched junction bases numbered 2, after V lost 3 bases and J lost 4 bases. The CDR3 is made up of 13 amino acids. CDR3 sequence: CAWRAGGPDTQYF. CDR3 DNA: TGTGCCTGGAGGGCGGGGGGGCCAGATACGCAGTATTTT.